The TCR beta chain under discussion was sequenced for a study of cytomegalovirus exposure and HLA in healthy donors. For this clone: Its antigen is as yet unknown.

Trimming removed 3 bases from V and 2 bases from J, with 10 bases in between. Germline assignment: CDR1 GTSNPN and CDR2 SVGIG (reference sequence). The CDR3 runs to 13 residues. Study-level points and caveats: A list of more than 150 TCR beta chains associated with cytomegalovirus was given. As confirmed in vitro, three CMV-associated chains were specific for CMV antigens.

The PCR had 60 Vbeta and 13 Jbeta primers. Only in-frame clones appear in the TCRdb table, and some are missing; sequencing was by immunoSEQ multiplex PCR. The sample lists over 75,000 clones, 64% occurring once. The sequence derives from a human donor in good health. This chain joins TRBV30 and TRBJ1-2; no clear D. The sample consisted of PBMCs. DNA of the CDR3: TGTGCCTGGAGAAACCGCAGAAACTATGGCTACACCTTC. It encodes CAWRNRRNYGYTF.